These 6 T cell receptor beta chains originate from one sample sequenced in a study of regulatory T cells in long-lasting Graves disease. The time point: newly diagnosed GD, antithyroid drugs for less than 3 months. From PBMCs, RNA was extracted and then used to make the TCR library. Arm-PCR of CDR3 regions with iRepertoire HTBI primers generated TCR beta libraries. TCRdb re-called the multiplex PCR reads with MiXCR, one entry per CDR3 protein. The sample records hundreds of thousands of distinct CDR3 sequences, around 16% being singletons. The same data also contributed to another study, on T cells in Graves' hyperthyroidism and ophthalmopathy.

This material consisted of peripheral blood mononuclear cells (PBMCs), taken at new diagnosis, from a patient treated with antithyroid drugs. The receptors were sampled from a woman aged 35-65 years with Graves disease.

This clonotype showed up many times. This chain uses TRBV3-1 with TRBJ2-5; D uncertain. Germline V gene data show CDR1 as LGHDT and CDR2 as YNNKEL (reference sequence). The CDR3 runs 13 residues. V lost 4 bases and J lost 2, with 8 bases in between. The CDR3 sequence is CASSRWGQETQYF. The CDR3 coding sequence is TGTGCCAGCAGCCGATGGGGTCAAGAGACCCAGTACTTC.

This clonotype was seen at least ten times. V gene TRBV12-3 or TRBV12-4 combines with J gene TRBJ1-4; 10 positions agree with TRBD1. Trimming took 5 bases from V and 6 from J; bases not matched to a gene: 9. The CDR3 is 16 amino acids. CDR3 loop: CASSPGQGGLYEKLFF. CDR3 DNA sequence: TGTGCCAGCAGTCCAGGACAGGGGGGTCTGTATGAAAAACTGTTTTTT.

In its sample, this clonotype was seen many times. The J gene is TRBJ2-1, the V gene TRBV3-1; 7 nucleotides agree with TRBD2. CDR3 length equals 17 residues. Trimming cost V 1 base and J 4 bases; bases outside gene matches: 10. In germline, CDR1 is LGHDT, CDR2 YNNKEL (reference sequence). DNA for the CDR3: TGTGCCAGCAGCCAAGGGGTGGCGAGGGAGGGGTACAATGAGCAGTTCTTC. It codes for CASSQGVAREGYNEQFF.

This clonotype was counted between two and nine times. This sequence joins TRBV13 and TRBJ2-6; no definite D call. The CDR3 runs to 15 residues. Trimming stripped 3 bases from V and 0 bases from J, with 6 bases between. Germline V gene sequence: CDR1 PRHDT, CDR2 FYEKMQ (reference sequence). CDR3 loop: CASSFLTSGANVLTF. The CDR3 nucleotides read TGTGCCAGCAGCTTTCTTACCTCTGGGGCCAACGTCCTGACTTTC. The full variable domain, its missing parts supplied by reference TRBV13 and TRBJ2-6, is AAGVIQSPRHLIKEKRETATLKCYPIPRHDTVYWYQQGPGQDPQFLISFYEKMQSDKGSIPDRFSAQQFSDYHSELNMSSLELGDSALYFCASSFLTSGANVLTFGAGSRLTVL.

The chain employs TRBV20-1 and TRBJ2-6; TRBD1 is a possible D gene (6 bases). The CDR3 covers 15 residues. V was shortened by 4 bases and J by 0 bases, with 10 bases between the two germline ends. Germline values: CDR1 DFQATT, CDR2 SNEGSKA (reference sequence). The CDR3 coding sequence is TGCAGTGCTATGGACAGCACCTCTGGGGCCAACGTCCTGACTTTC. This encodes CSAMDSTSGANVLTF.

There are many counts of this clonotype. The CDR3 nucleotides read TGTGCCATCAGCGAGCGACTAGCGGGGAGCTACGAGCAGTACTTC. It yields the protein CAISERLAGSYEQYF. The rearrangement links TRBV10-3 to TRBJ2-7; TRBD2 matches 11 bases. This CDR3 is 15 amino acids long. The trim removed 6 bases at V and 3 bases at J, leaving 7 bases unmatched. CDR1 and CDR2 (germline): ENHRY, SYGVKD.